The 9 T cell receptor beta chains below were found in one sample sequenced in a study of T cell clones after liver transplantation. Some clones are missing from TCRdb's copy, which holds only in-frame ones; the method was immunoSEQ multiplex PCR. The repertoire has around 15,000 clones, approximately 82% of them found once; the top ten carry 28%. The sequencing here drew on CD8+ T cells from blood, taken 45 to 50 months after liver transplant. The receptors were gathered from a human patient who received a liver transplant. The graft donor may account for some of the T cells.

The J gene is TRBJ1-1, the V gene TRBV18, with D perhaps TRBD1 (5 bases). V was clipped by 1 base and J by 10 bases, with 7 bases between them. The germline V gene encodes CDR1 KGHSH and CDR2 LQKENI. The CDR3 sequence is 11 residues long. The CDR3 sequence: CASSPRDAAFF. In DNA, the CDR3 is TGTGCCAGCTCACCACGGGACGCAGCTTTCTTT.

The CDR3 DNA is TGTGCCAGCAGCCGTAGCAATCAGCCCCAGCATTTT. This gives the protein CASSRSNQPQHF. The chain couples TRBV16 to TRBJ1-5; D is unresolved. Germline V gene data show CDR1 as KGHSY and CDR2 as FQNENV. This CDR3 comprises 12 residues. V gave up 4 bases and J gave up 0 bases, with 1 base separating them.

The gene calls are TRBV4-1 and TRBJ2-2; 8 bases are shared with TRBD2. Germline V lookup: CDR1 MGHRA, CDR2 YSYEKL. Unmatched junction bases numbered 9, after V lost 4 bases and J lost 5 bases. This CDR3 has 16 residues. CDR3 protein: CASSPSVAGRTGELFF. The CDR3 region has the DNA TGCGCCAGCAGCCCCTCGGTAGCGGGGAGGACCGGGGAGCTGTTTTTT.

The rearrangement links TRBV19 to TRBJ2-5, with 16 bases aligning to TRBD2. CDR3 length: 18 residues. Germline V gene sequence: CDR1 LNHDA, CDR2 SQIVND (reference sequence). V gave up 4 bases and J gave up 1 base; unmatched junction bases: 6. The CDR3 here is CASSTGLAGGPSQETQYF. The CDR3 coding sequence is TGTGCCAGTAGTACGGGACTAGCGGGAGGGCCCTCCCAAGAGACCCAGTACTTC.

The chain has TRBV5-1 and TRBJ1-2; 8 nucleotides match TRBD1. Germline V lookup: CDR1 SGHRS, CDR2 YFSETQ. The CDR3 length is 14 residues. The junction had 6 bases not matched to a gene; V was cut back by 0 bases and J by 8 bases. DNA of the CDR3: TGCGCCAGCAGCTTGGGACAGGGGATGAACGGCTACACCTTC. Residues: CASSLGQGMNGYTF.

The J gene is TRBJ2-7, the V gene TRBV6-1, with D possibly matching TRBD2 (6 bases). Trimming removed 7 bases at V and 3 bases at J, with 13 bases between. The CDR3 covers 13 residues. Per the germline V gene, CDR1 is MNHNS and CDR2 is SASEGT. The CDR3 DNA sequence: TGTGCCAGCAAACTGGGGGGTGGCTACGAGCAGTACTTC. As protein: CASKLGGGYEQYF.

This clone has a single count. The chain has TRBV6-5 and TRBJ2-7; tentative D call: TRBD1 (6 bases). Trimming shortened V by 6 bases and J by 0 bases, and 12 bases separated the two germline ends. Germline CDR1 MNHEY, CDR2 SVGAGI. CDR3 length equals 14 residues. The chain's CDR3 is CASSSTGVSYEQYF. In DNA form, the CDR3 reads TGTGCCAGCAGCTCGACAGGAGTCTCCTACGAGCAGTACTTC.

The chain carries TRBV27 and TRBJ1-1, with a tentative D call TRBD1 (5 bases). V was trimmed by 5 bases and J by 6 bases, leaving 13 bases between them. The germline V gene encodes CDR1 MNHEY and CDR2 SMNVEV (reference sequence). The CDR3 runs 13 residues. The DNA of the CDR3 is TGTGCCAGCAGTCCCTGGGGGGGAGCTGAAGCTTTCTTT. The encoded protein is CASSPWGGAEAFF.

The V and J genes are TRBV13 and TRBJ2-1, with D unresolved. Germline assignment: CDR1 PRHDT and CDR2 FYEKMQ (reference sequence). The V end lost 1 base, the J end lost 8 bases, and 3 bases lay between the germline ends. The CDR3 runs 11 residues. CDR3 loop: CASSLDDEQFF. The CDR3 DNA is TGTGCCAGCAGCTTAGACGATGAGCAGTTCTTC.